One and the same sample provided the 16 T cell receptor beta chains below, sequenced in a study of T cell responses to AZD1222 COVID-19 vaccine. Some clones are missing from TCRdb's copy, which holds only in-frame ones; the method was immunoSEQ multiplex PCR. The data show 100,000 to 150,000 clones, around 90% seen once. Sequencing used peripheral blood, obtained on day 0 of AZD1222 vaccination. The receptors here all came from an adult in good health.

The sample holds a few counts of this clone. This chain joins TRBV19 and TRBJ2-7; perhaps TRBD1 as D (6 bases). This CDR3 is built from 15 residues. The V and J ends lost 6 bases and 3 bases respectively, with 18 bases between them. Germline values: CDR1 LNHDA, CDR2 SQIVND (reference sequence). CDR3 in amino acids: CASSPQGTPHYEQYF. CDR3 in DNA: TGTGCCAGTAGCCCTCAGGGGACACCCCACTACGAGCAGTACTTC.

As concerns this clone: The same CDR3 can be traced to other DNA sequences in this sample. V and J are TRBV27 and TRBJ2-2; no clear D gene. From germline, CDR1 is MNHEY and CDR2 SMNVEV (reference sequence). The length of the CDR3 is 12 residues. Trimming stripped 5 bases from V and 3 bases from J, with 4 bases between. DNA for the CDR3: TGTGCCAGCAGTCTTTACACCGGGGAGCTGTTTTTT. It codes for CASSLYTGELFF.

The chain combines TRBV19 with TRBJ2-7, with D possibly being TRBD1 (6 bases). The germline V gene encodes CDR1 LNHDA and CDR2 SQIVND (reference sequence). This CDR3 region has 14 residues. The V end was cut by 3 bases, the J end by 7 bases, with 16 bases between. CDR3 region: CASSIFQGQGEQYF. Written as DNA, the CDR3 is TGTGCCAGTAGTATCTTTCAGGGGCAAGGGGAGCAGTACTTC.

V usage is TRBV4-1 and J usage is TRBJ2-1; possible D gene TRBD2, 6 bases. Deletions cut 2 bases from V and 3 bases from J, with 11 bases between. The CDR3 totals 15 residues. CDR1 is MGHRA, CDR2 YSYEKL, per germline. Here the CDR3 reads CASSQPSGLYNEQFF. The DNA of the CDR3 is TGCGCCAGCAGCCAACCTTCGGGACTCTACAATGAGCAGTTCTTC.

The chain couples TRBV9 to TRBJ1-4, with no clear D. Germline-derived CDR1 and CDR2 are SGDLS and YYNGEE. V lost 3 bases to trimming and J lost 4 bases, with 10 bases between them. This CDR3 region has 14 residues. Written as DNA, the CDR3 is TGTGCCAGCAGCGGGCGACCTGATAATGAAAAACTGTTTTTT. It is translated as CASSGRPDNEKLFF.

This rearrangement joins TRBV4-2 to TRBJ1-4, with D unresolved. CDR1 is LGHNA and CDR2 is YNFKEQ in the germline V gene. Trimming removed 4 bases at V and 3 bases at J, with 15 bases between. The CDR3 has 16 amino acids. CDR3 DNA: TGTGCCAGCAGCCTTGTATCAGTTAGGTCTAATGAAAAACTGTTTTTT. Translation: CASSLVSVRSNEKLFF.

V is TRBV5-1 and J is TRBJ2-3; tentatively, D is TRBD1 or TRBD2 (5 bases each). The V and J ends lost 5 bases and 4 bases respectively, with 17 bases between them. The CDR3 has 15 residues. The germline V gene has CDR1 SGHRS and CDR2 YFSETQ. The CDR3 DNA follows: TGCGCCAGCAGTTGGGGGAGTGGAATCGCAGATACGCAGTATTTT. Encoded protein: CASSWGSGIADTQYF.

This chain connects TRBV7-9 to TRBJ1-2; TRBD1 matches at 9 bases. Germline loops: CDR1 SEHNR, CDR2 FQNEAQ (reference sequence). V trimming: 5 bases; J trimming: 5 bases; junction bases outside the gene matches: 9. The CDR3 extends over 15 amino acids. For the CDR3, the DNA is TGTGCCAGCAGCCTCGGGACAGGGACTTTGTATGGCTACACCTTC. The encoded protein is CASSLGTGTLYGYTF.

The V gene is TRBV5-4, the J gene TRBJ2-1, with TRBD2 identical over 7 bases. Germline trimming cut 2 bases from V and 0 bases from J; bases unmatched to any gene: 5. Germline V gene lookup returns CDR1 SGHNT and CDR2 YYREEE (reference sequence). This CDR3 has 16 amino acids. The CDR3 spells CASSFGGGSSYNEQFF. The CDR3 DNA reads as TGTGCCAGCAGCTTCGGCGGGGGAAGCTCCTACAATGAGCAGTTCTTC.

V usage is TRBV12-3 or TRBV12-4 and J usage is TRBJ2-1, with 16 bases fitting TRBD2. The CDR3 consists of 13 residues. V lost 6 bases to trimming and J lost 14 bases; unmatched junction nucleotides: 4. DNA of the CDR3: TGTGCCAGCAGGGGGACTAGCGGGAGGGCGGAGTTCTTC. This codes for CASRGTSGRAEFF.

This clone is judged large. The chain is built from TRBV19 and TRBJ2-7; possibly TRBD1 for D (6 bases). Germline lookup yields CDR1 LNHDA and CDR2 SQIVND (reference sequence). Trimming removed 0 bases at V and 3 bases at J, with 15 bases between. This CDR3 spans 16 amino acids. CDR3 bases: TGTGCCAGTAGTATAGAAGGGGGTCTGGGGTACTACGAGCAGTACTTC. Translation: CASSIEGGLGYYEQYF. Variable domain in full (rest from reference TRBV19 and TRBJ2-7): DGGITQSPKYLFRKEGQNVTLSCEQNLNHDAMYWYRQDPGQGLRLIYYSQIVNDFQKGDIAEGYSVSREKKESFPLTVTSAQKNPTAFYLCASSIEGGLGYYEQYFGPGTRLTVT.

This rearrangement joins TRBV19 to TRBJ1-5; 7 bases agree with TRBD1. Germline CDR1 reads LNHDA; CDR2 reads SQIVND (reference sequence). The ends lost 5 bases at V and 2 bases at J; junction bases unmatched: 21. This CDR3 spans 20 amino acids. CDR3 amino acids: CASSRAPGQVGFSGNQPQHF. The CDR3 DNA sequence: TGTGCCAGTAGTCGAGCACCCGGACAGGTCGGGTTTTCGGGCAATCAGCCCCAGCATTTT.

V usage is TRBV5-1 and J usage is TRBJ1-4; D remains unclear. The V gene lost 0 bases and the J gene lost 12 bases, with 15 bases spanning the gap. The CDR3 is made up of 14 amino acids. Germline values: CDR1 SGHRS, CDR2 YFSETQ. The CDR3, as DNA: TGCGCCAGCAGCTTGGTCATAGGGCGGGCGGAACTGTTTTTT. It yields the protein CASSLVIGRAELFF.

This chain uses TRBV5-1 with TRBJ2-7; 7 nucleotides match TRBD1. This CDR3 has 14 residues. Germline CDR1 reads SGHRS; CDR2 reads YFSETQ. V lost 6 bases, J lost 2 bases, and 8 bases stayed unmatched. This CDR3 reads CASNEGTVAYEQYF. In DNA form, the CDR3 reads TGCGCCAGCAACGAAGGGACAGTCGCCTACGAGCAGTACTTC.

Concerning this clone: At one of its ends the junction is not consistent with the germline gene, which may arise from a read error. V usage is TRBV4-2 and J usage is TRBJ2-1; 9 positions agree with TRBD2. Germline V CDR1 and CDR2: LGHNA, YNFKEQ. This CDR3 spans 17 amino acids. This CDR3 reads CASSHEIAGAVYIEQFF. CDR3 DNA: TGTGCCAGCAGCCATGAGATAGCGGGAGCGGTATACATTGAGCAGTTCTTC.

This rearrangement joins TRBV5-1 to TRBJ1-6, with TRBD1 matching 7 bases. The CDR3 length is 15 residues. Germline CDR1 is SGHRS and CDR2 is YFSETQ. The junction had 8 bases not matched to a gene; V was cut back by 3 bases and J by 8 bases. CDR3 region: CASSSSGTADSPLHF. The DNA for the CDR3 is TGCGCCAGCAGCTCGTCCGGGACAGCCGATTCACCCCTCCACTTT.